These 27 T cell receptor beta chains came from one sample sequenced in a study of cytomegalovirus exposure and HLA in healthy donors (dated by TCRdb to the late 2010s). The method behind the library was the immunoSEQ multiplex PCR assay. A mixture of 60 forward primers for TCR Vbeta segments and 13 reverse primers for TCR Jbeta segments was used in the multiplex PCR. The source is immuneACCESS, and TCRdb retained only in-frame sequences with V and J called. Part of the clones is not carried over; for the studies checked, unresolved V genes explain less than half of this, and the remainder is unexplained. This sample gives about 190,000 clones in total; roughly four fifths of them show up just once. The ten largest clones take up less than 2.5% of the sample. Sequencing was carried out using PBMCs. Source of these receptors: a woman younger than 45 in good health and CMV-seropositive.

The CDR3 coding sequence is TGTGCCAGCAGCTTAAGGGGGTCGACTAACACTGAAGCTTTCTTT. It is translated as CASSLRGSTNTEAFF. This chain joins TRBV7-9 and TRBJ1-1, with D tentatively TRBD1 (6 bases). Trimming removed 2 bases at V and 2 bases at J, with 12 bases between. Germline loops: CDR1 SEHNR, CDR2 FQNEAQ (reference sequence). This CDR3 has 15 amino acids.

The gene calls are TRBV28 and TRBJ2-7, with 11 bases aligning to TRBD1. Germline V gene data show CDR1 as MDHEN and CDR2 as SYDVKM. This CDR3 has 16 residues. V gave up 7 bases and J gave up 3 bases; unmatched junction bases: 11. DNA of the CDR3: TGTGCCAGCAATCGAGGGCCGGGACAGGGGGTCTACGAGCAGTACTTC. It yields the protein CASNRGPGQGVYEQYF. Variable domain in full (rest from reference TRBV28 and TRBJ2-7): DVKVTQSSRYLVKRTGEKVFLECVQDMDHENMFWYRQDPGLGLRLIYFSYDVKMKEKGDIPEGYSVSREKKERFSLILESASTNQTSMYLCASNRGPGQGVYEQYFGPGTRLTVT.

The chain links TRBV30 to TRBJ2-7; perhaps TRBD1 as D (6 bases). Germline-derived CDR1 and CDR2 are GTSNPN and SVGIG (reference sequence). Trimming cost V 5 bases and J 2 bases, with 10 bases left between them. The CDR3 is made up of 12 amino acids. This CDR3 is CAWGDITYEQYF. In DNA form, the CDR3 reads TGTGCCTGGGGGGACATAACCTACGAGCAGTACTTC.

V and J are TRBV9 and TRBJ2-5, with TRBD2 matching 7 bases. There are 15 residues in the CDR3. Germline V gene lookup returns CDR1 SGDLS and CDR2 YYNGEE. The trim removed 4 bases at V and 3 bases at J, leaving 9 bases unmatched. The CDR3 coding sequence is TGTGCCAGCAGCCCCCGGGACTACCAGAAAGAGACCCAGTACTTC. It is translated as CASSPRDYQKETQYF.

The chain is built from TRBV19 and TRBJ2-5, with D uncertain. V was pared by 6 bases and J by 1 base, with 12 bases between. The CDR3 runs 14 residues. Germline V CDR1 and CDR2: LNHDA, SQIVND (reference sequence). CDR3 loop: CASSRSRVQETQYF. The DNA of the CDR3 is TGTGCCAGTAGCAGATCTCGGGTCCAAGAGACCCAGTACTTC.

The chain employs TRBV5-1 and TRBJ2-1, with TRBD1 matching 11 bases. Per the germline V gene, CDR1 is SGHRS and CDR2 is YFSETQ. V trimming: 2 bases; J trimming: 6 bases; junction bases outside the gene matches: 4. The CDR3 is 15 residues long. CDR3 protein: CASSFSGTGGNEQFF. CDR3 nucleotides: TGCGCCAGCAGCTTTTCCGGGACAGGGGGCAATGAGCAGTTCTTC.

CDR3 nucleotides: TGTGCCAGCAGCTTCATGGCAGGCCAACCCTATGGCTACACCTTC. Amino acids: CASSFMAGQPYGYTF. The rearrangement joins TRBV5-4 to TRBJ1-2; D remains ambiguous. This CDR3 is 15 amino acids long. Between the trimmed V and J ends, which lost 2 bases and 4 bases, there was a span of 15 bases. CDR1 and CDR2 from the germline V gene are SGHNT and YYREEE (reference sequence).

The CDR3 DNA follows: TGCGCCAGCAGCCAAGTAACAGGGGGTCGGGCCGGGGAGCTGTTTTTT. Its protein is CASSQVTGGRAGELFF. The V call is TRBV4-3, the J call TRBJ2-2; TRBD1 agrees at 8 bases. Unmatched junction bases numbered 7, after V lost 1 base and J lost 6 bases. Germline V gene lookup returns CDR1 LGHNA and CDR2 YSLEER. The CDR3 covers 16 residues.

The sample holds one count of this clone. The CDR3: CASRDRDNYNSPLHF. CDR3 nucleotides: TGTGCCAGCAGAGACAGGGATAACTATAATTCACCCCTCCACTTT. V usage is TRBV6-1 and J usage is TRBJ1-6, with 7 bases matching TRBD1. This CDR3 region has 15 residues. Germline-derived CDR1 and CDR2 are MNHNS and SASEGT. Unmatched junction bases numbered 5, after V lost 6 bases and J lost 3 bases.

J is TRBJ2-7 and V is TRBV7-2; 10 bases map to TRBD2. CDR1 is SGHTA and CDR2 is FQGNSA in the germline V gene. V lost 5 bases to trimming and J lost 4 bases; unmatched junction nucleotides: 11. This CDR3 spans 16 amino acids. The CDR3: CASSPKFSGGKYEQYF. The DNA of the CDR3 is TGTGCCAGCAGCCCAAAATTTAGCGGGGGGAAATACGAGCAGTACTTC. Drawing the rest from reference TRBV7-2 and TRBJ2-7, the complete variable domain is GAGVSQSPSNKVTEKGKDVELRCDPISGHTALYWYRQSLGQGLEFLIYFQGNSAPDKSGLPSDRFSAERTGGSVSTLTIQRTQQEDSAVYLCASSPKFSGGKYEQYFGPGTRLTVT.

There are a few counts of this clone. The rearrangement joins TRBV19 to TRBJ2-6, with a weak D call TRBD2 (6 bases). This CDR3 is built from 15 residues. The V end was cut by 2 bases, the J end by 3 bases, with 8 bases between. Germline V lookup: CDR1 LNHDA, CDR2 SQIVND (reference sequence). The DNA of the CDR3 is TGTGCCAGTAGTATACCCGGGAGTGGGGCCAACGTCCTGACTTTC. This gives the protein CASSIPGSGANVLTF.

The J gene is TRBJ1-5, the V gene TRBV2; D perhaps matches TRBD1 (6 bases). Trimming removed 3 bases at V and 2 bases at J, with 8 bases between. The CDR3 is 14 amino acids. Germline CDR1 SNHLY, CDR2 FYNNEI. The CDR3 coding sequence is TGTGCCAGCAGTGAGGACAGTCGCAATCAGCCCCAGCATTTT. It codes for CASSEDSRNQPQHF.

The V gene is TRBV7-2, the J gene TRBJ2-3; 16 bases agree with TRBD2. This CDR3 has 16 residues. With V trimmed by 7 bases and J by 6 bases, 7 bases remained unmatched. Germline lookup yields CDR1 SGHTA and CDR2 FQGNSA. This chain's CDR3 is CASNTGLAGGGDTQYF. In DNA, the CDR3 is TGTGCCAGCAACACGGGACTAGCGGGAGGGGGGGATACGCAGTATTTT. Filled out from reference TRBV7-2 and TRBJ2-3, the complete variable domain reads GAGVSQSPSNKVTEKGKDVELRCDPISGHTALYWYRQSLGQGLEFLIYFQGNSAPDKSGLPSDRFSAERTGGSVSTLTIQRTQQEDSAVYLCASNTGLAGGGDTQYFGPGTRLTVL.

The V gene is TRBV2, the J gene TRBJ1-2, with TRBD1 as a possible D gene (6 bases). The CDR3 has 15 amino acids. V was pared by 1 base and J by 4 bases, with 13 bases between. From germline, CDR1 is SNHLY and CDR2 FYNNEI. CDR3 DNA sequence: TGTGCCAGCAGTGAAGGCGGGGGCAGGACCTATGGCTACACCTTC. This codes for CASSEGGGRTYGYTF.

This chain uses TRBV18 with TRBJ1-2, with no clear D. The CDR3 consists of 14 residues. V lost 4 bases and J lost 4, with 13 bases in between. CDR1 and CDR2 (germline): KGHSH, LQKENI. The CDR3 coding sequence is TGTGCCAGCTCACTCCGGGATGGCCCCTATGGCTACACCTTC. Its translation: CASSLRDGPYGYTF.

The chain employs TRBV25-1 and TRBJ1-2; unclear D gene. The V end lost 5 bases, the J end lost 5 bases, and 12 bases lay between the germline ends. This CDR3 is built from 13 residues. Germline values: CDR1 MGHDK, CDR2 SYGVNS. CDR3 DNA sequence: TGTGCCAGCAGTCCCCAAACGGGGTATGGCTACACCTTC. As protein: CASSPQTGYGYTF.

This rearrangement joins TRBV4-3 to TRBJ2-3; D may be TRBD1 (6 bases). The length of the CDR3 is 16 residues. The V end was cut by 6 bases, the J end by 0 bases, with 16 bases between. CDR1 is LGHNA, CDR2 YSLEER, per germline. The DNA for the CDR3 is TGCGCCAGCAGGGGACGGCGTGACAGGAGCACAGATACGCAGTATTTT. Its protein is CASRGRRDRSTDTQYF.

The CDR3 loop is CASSPTPGTGVEAFF. CDR3 nucleotides: TGTGCCAGCAGCCCAACACCCGGGACAGGGGTGGAAGCTTTCTTT. The V and J genes are TRBV7-3 and TRBJ1-1, with 10 bases matching TRBD1. The junction had 11 bases not matched to a gene; V was cut back by 5 bases and J by 8 bases. Looked up from germline, CDR1 is SGHTA and CDR2 is FQGTGA. This CDR3 contains 15 residues.

This rearrangement joins TRBV4-3 to TRBJ2-3; the D gene is possibly TRBD2 (7 bases). V was shortened by 5 bases and J by 1 base, with 13 bases between the two germline ends. The CDR3 is made up of 15 amino acids. Germline CDR1 LGHNA, CDR2 YSLEER. CDR3 DNA sequence: TGCGCCAGCAGCTACGGGGGGCTTGGCACAGATACGCAGTATTTT. It specifies CASSYGGLGTDTQYF.

The chain combines TRBV7-9 with TRBJ2-3; D uncertain. V was trimmed by 3 bases and J by 0 bases, leaving 7 bases between them. Germline CDR1 and CDR2: SEHNR and FQNEAQ (reference sequence). CDR3 length: 14 residues. In DNA form, the CDR3 reads TGTGCCAGCAGCTTTGGGCTGAGCACAGATACGCAGTATTTT. Its protein is CASSFGLSTDTQYF.

J is TRBJ2-4 and V is TRBV10-2; D is possibly TRBD2 (5 bases). CDR1 WSHSY and CDR2 SAAADI come from the germline V gene. The CDR3 consists of 15 residues. V was pared by 3 bases and J by 0 bases, with 9 bases between. CDR3 DNA: TGCGCCAGCAGTGATGGAGCGGCAGCCAAAAACATTCAGTACTTC. It codes for CASSDGAAAKNIQYF.

This rearrangement joins TRBV10-3 to TRBJ2-1; D may be TRBD2 (7 bases). Trimming stripped 8 bases from V and 6 bases from J, with 11 bases between. The CDR3 sequence is 12 residues long. CDR1 is ENHRY and CDR2 is SYGVKD in the germline V gene. In DNA form, the CDR3 reads TGTGCCATCGGGGGGGCATTCAATGAGCAGTTCTTC. This gives the protein CAIGGAFNEQFF.

This clone was found once. The chain joins TRBV7-3 to TRBJ2-3; TRBD2 aligns across 7 bases. This CDR3 comprises 15 residues. CDR1 SGHTA and CDR2 FQGTGA come from the germline V gene. Trimming cost V 3 bases and J 4 bases; bases outside gene matches: 7. CDR3 protein: CASSFLAGVPDTQYF. CDR3 nucleotides: TGTGCCAGCAGCTTTCTGGCGGGAGTACCAGATACGCAGTATTTT.

Here the CDR3 DNA reads TGTGCCAGCAGGGGACAGGGAGGGGCCGGGGAGCTGTTTTTT. This encodes CASRGQGGAGELFF. V gene TRBV28 combines with J gene TRBJ2-2; 9 nucleotides agree with TRBD1. Trimming took 6 bases from V and 6 from J; bases not matched to a gene: 5. CDR3 length equals 14 residues. The V gene's germline CDR1 is MDHEN and CDR2 SYDVKM.

The gene calls are TRBV4-1 and TRBJ2-7, with unresolved D. Looked up from germline, CDR1 is MGHRA and CDR2 is YSYEKL. V shed 0 bases and J shed 2 bases, with 11 bases lying between them. This CDR3 region has 15 residues. The CDR3 nucleotides are TGCGCCAGCAGCCAAGATCGAGGTTTAACCTACGAGCAGTACTTC. Amino acids: CASSQDRGLTYEQYF.

The genes are TRBV6-6 and TRBJ2-2; 9 nucleotides agree with TRBD1. Per germline, CDR1 MNHNY and CDR2 SVGAGI (reference sequence). CDR3 length: 16 amino acids. After removal of 7 bases from V and 4 bases from J, the junction contained 10 bases not matched to a gene. The CDR3 nucleotides read TGTGCCAGCACTGGCCGGGACAGGGTAGGCACCGGGGAGCTGTTTTTT. Protein product: CASTGRDRVGTGELFF.

V gene TRBV5-1 combines with J gene TRBJ2-3, with D possibly being TRBD2 (5 bases). V lost 7 bases to trimming and J lost 0 bases, with 18 bases between them. CDR1 and CDR2 (germline): SGHRS, YFSETQ. CDR3 length: 16 residues. Here the CDR3 DNA reads TGCGCCAGCGGATCCCTCCACGGGGAAAGCACAGATACGCAGTATTTT. Amino acid sequence: CASGSLHGESTDTQYF.